This is a list of T cell receptor beta chains from one sample in a study of CD8+CD57+ T cells in acquired aplastic anemia. One entry per CDR3 protein, called by TCRdb with MiXCR from the reads. The table lists around 150,000 distinct CDR3 sequences, approximately 40% of them singletons. Sequenced sample: sorted CD4+, CD8+, or CD8+CD57+ T cells (not recorded which) from PBMCs. These receptors were collected from a human donor in good health. CDR3s include the opening cysteine and the closing phenylalanine or tryptophan. Fields, in order: V gene, clone size, J gene, D gene, CDR3 DNA, CDR3 protein. D genes are given only for firm matches. Expanded clones are given a class, and other clones once, few, many or no size at all.

V: TRBV4-1; size: few; J: TRBJ2-4; D: -; DNA: TGCGCCAGCAGCCAAAGGCTAGTAGAGGCCAAAAACATTCAGTACTTC; CDR3: CASSQRLVEAKNIQYF
V: TRBV10-3; size: many; J: TRBJ2-4; D: -; DNA: TGTGCCATCAGTCCCGGGACCGGGAGAAACATTCAGTACTTC; CDR3: CAISPGTGRNIQYF
V: TRBV6-1; size: -; J: TRBJ2-1; D: TRBD1; DNA: TGTGCCAGCAGAAAACAGGGGGCCGGTGAGCAGTTCTTC; CDR3: CASRKQGAGEQFF
V: TRBV7-2; size: many; J: TRBJ2-4; D: TRBD2; DNA: TGTGCCAGCAGCTTAGCCACGGGGGGAAACATTCAGTACTTC; CDR3: CASSLATGGNIQYF
V: TRBV7-8; size: once; J: TRBJ2-7; D: TRBD1; DNA: TGTGCCAGCAGCTCCTTTTCGGGACAGGCAACGGGCGAGCAGTACTTC; CDR3: CASSSFSGQATGEQYF
V: TRBV24-1; size: -; J: TRBJ2-2; D: TRBD1; DNA: TGTGCCACCAGCAAGACAGGGTCGAACACCGGGGAGCTGTTTTTT; CDR3: CATSKTGSNTGELFF
V: TRBV6-1; size: -; J: TRBJ2-7; D: -; DNA: TGTGCCAGCAGTGAAGGACTACTCGGCGTCTACGAGCAGTACTTC; CDR3: CASSEGLLGVYEQYF
V: TRBV2; size: -; J: TRBJ1-5; D: -; DNA: TGTGCCAGCAGTGAAAGCGTGGGCAATCAGCCCCAGCATTTT; CDR3: CASSESVGNQPQHF
V: TRBV2; size: -; J: TRBJ1-5; D: -; DNA: TGTGCCAGCAGGTTTTCGCAGGGTAATCAGCCCCAGCATTTT; CDR3: CASRFSQGNQPQHF
V: TRBV2; size: many; J: TRBJ1-2; D: TRBD1; DNA: TGTGCCAGCAGCCAAGAGGGATCAGGGGGAGATGGCTACACCTTC; CDR3: CASSQEGSGGDGYTF
V: TRBV25-1; size: -; J: TRBJ2-7; D: TRBD2; DNA: TGTGCCAGCAGTGCTAGGACTCTAGCGGGGGGGCTCAGCGAGCAGTACTTC; CDR3: CASSARTLAGGLSEQYF
V: TRBV5-6; size: many; J: TRBJ2-7; D: -; DNA: TGTGCCAGCAGTAGGGGGGGGTTCCTCGAGCAGTACTTC; CDR3: CASSRGGFLEQYF
V: TRBV15; size: once; J: TRBJ2-5; D: TRBD2; DNA: TGTGCCACTAGCAGAGATTGGGGGGGTGTTGGGGAGACCCAGTACTTC; CDR3: CATSRDWGGVGETQYF
V: TRBV7-2; size: many; J: TRBJ1-1; D: -; DNA: TGTGCCAGCAGCCTACGGTGGGGGGGGACTGAAGCTTTCTTT; CDR3: CASSLRWGGTEAFF
V: TRBV6-1; size: few; J: TRBJ2-2; D: -; DNA: TGTGCCAGCATCACGGGGGGCCCCGGGGAGCTGTTTTTT; CDR3: CASITGGPGELFF
V: TRBV29-1; size: many; J: TRBJ1-2; D: -; DNA: TGCAGCGTTGAAGATCAACGGGGTGGCTATGGCTACACCTTC; CDR3: CSVEDQRGGYGYTF
V: TRBV30; size: -; J: TRBJ1-4; D: -; DNA: TGTGCCTGGAGTCGTTGGGGGCTTAATGAAAAACTGTTTTTT; CDR3: CAWSRWGLNEKLFF